Shown below are 6 T cell receptor beta chains from a single sample sequenced in a study of blood T cell repertoires in COVID-19. Assay used: immunoSEQ multiplex PCR; TCRdb lists only in-frame clones, some missing. Of just under 350,000 clones listed, 87% were seen once; the top ten hold about 6.9%. Sequenced input: peripheral blood. The receptors originated from a woman in her 50s with COVID-19, enrolled during active disease.

V usage is TRBV27 and J usage is TRBJ2-7; D is possibly TRBD2 (8 bases). The CDR3 length is 16 residues. Germline values: CDR1 MNHEY, CDR2 SMNVEV (reference sequence). V was cut by 5 bases and J by 2 bases, with 19 bases left in between. The CDR3 is CASSPSSGTATYEQYF. CDR3 nucleotide sequence: TGTGCCAGCAGTCCAAGTAGCGGGACAGCGACCTACGAGCAGTACTTC.

The chain couples TRBV18 to TRBJ2-1; 8 nucleotides match TRBD2. This CDR3 is 16 amino acids long. J gave up 2 bases and V 3 bases, and 6 bases lay outside the gene matches. Germline V gene lookup returns CDR1 KGHSH and CDR2 LQKENI. The CDR3: CASSPLAGSAYNEQFF. The CDR3 DNA reads TGTGCCAGCTCACCGTTAGCGGGATCTGCCTACAATGAGCAGTTCTTC.

V and J are TRBV25-1 and TRBJ1-4; TRBD1 aligns across 7 bases. The CDR3 extends over 14 amino acids. Germline CDR1 and CDR2: MGHDK and SYGVNS. The V segment lost 2 bases and the J segment 6 bases; nucleotides outside the gene matches: 3. CDR3: CASSEQGQYEKLFF. Written as DNA, the CDR3 is TGTGCCAGCAGTGAACAGGGACAGTATGAAAAACTGTTTTTT.

The chain links TRBV5-4 to TRBJ2-1; TRBD2 matches 10 bases. The CDR3 has 15 residues. The germline V gene has CDR1 SGHNT and CDR2 YYREEE (reference sequence). The J segment lost 7 bases and the V segment lost 2 bases, leaving 6 bases of the junction unmatched. CDR3 protein: CASSFTSGNSNEQFF. The CDR3 region has the DNA TGTGCCAGCAGCTTTACTAGCGGGAATTCTAATGAGCAGTTCTTC.

The CDR3 here is CAWSRLGTGRFSKPQHF. The CDR3 region has the DNA TGTGCCTGGAGCCGTTTAGGGACAGGCCGTTTTTCGAAGCCCCAGCATTTT. The V call is TRBV30, the J call TRBJ1-5, with 8 positions matching TRBD1. The germline V gene has CDR1 GTSNPN and CDR2 SVGIG (reference sequence). The CDR3 has 17 amino acids. The V and J ends lost 3 bases and 8 bases, in that order; junction bases with no gene match: 18.

The chain uses TRBV6-5 and TRBJ2-4, with TRBD1 matching over 9 bases. The V gene end was trimmed by 0 bases and the J gene end by 9 bases; junction bases not matched to a gene: 6. The germline CDR1 and CDR2 sequences are MNHEY and SVGAGI. The CDR3 runs to 15 residues. The CDR3, as DNA: TGTGCCAGCAGTTACTCGGTCACAGGGGGCGGCATTCAGTACTTC. It translates to CASSYSVTGGGIQYF.